This paragraph reports one T cell receptor (beta chain). These data come from a study of blood T cells in healthy people across ages. Then a second PCR, running roughly 6 to 11 cycles, was carried out with a sample-barcoded 5' primer and a J-beta primer mix. TCRdb called the 5' RACE reads again in MiXCR, with one record for every CDR3 protein. Of about 690,000 distinct CDR3 sequences listed, around 38% were seen once; the top ten hold approximately 31%. Trimming stripped 8 bases from V and 0 bases from J, with 7 bases between. The germline CDR1 and CDR2 sequences are SQVTM and ANQGSEA. The CDR3 totals 11 residues.

The receptor comes from a man older than 75 in good health. The rearrangement joins TRBV29-1 to TRBJ1-1, with D uncertain. What was sequenced was blood. The DNA of the CDR3 is TGCAGCTCATCCATGAACACTGAAGCTTTCTTT. Translated, it gives CSSSMNTEAFF.